This TCR beta chain was recovered during a study of shared clonotypes between healthy human individuals. In the sorted-subset replicate PCRs, 200 ng DNA, 25,000 to 30,000 T cell genomes, was used. Original processing notes: ImmunoSEQ yielded junction-only sequences lacking quality scores, so filtering differed. Only in-frame clones appear in the TCRdb table, and some are missing; sequencing was by immunoSEQ multiplex PCR. V and J calls and clone size are given by that table; D and trimming were obtained from the DNA. The sample has approximately 2.4 million clones, approximately 95% seen once. Study-wide results and caveats: It was the non-shared clonotypes that had lower generation probabilities than clonotypes shared by all four donors.

About this clone itself: Its cognate antigen is unknown.

The receptor was isolated from a man in his late teens or twenties in good health. Input material: naive CD4+ T cells sorted from blood. Subset in this sample: CD45RA+ positively selected.

CDR3 residues: CASTRQGRNTEAFF. CDR3 DNA sequence: TGTGCCAGCACCAGACAGGGAAGGAACACTGAAGCTTTCTTT. This chain connects TRBV6-5 to TRBJ1-1; 7 positions agree with TRBD1. V lost 7 bases and J lost 1; bases outside the gene matches: 6. Germline V gene lookup returns CDR1 MNHEY and CDR2 SVGAGI. The CDR3 runs to 14 residues.